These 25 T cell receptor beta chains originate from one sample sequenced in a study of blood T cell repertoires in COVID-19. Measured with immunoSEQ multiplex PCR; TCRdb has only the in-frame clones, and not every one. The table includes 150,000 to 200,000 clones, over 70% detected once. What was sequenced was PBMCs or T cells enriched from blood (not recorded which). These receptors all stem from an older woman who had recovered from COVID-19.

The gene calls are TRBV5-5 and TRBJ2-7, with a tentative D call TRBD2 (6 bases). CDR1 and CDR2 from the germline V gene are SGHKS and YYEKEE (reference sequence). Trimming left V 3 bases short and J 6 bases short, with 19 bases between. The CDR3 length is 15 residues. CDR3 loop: CASSSLSGLGTEQYF. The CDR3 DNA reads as TGTGCCAGCAGCTCTTTAAGCGGGTTGGGGACCGAGCAGTACTTC.

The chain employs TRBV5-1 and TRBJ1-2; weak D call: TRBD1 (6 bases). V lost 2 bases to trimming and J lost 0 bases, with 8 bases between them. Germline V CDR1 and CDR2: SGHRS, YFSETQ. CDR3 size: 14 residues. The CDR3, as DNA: TGCGCCAGCAGCTTCCGGGACACTAACTATGGCTACACCTTC. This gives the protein CASSFRDTNYGYTF.

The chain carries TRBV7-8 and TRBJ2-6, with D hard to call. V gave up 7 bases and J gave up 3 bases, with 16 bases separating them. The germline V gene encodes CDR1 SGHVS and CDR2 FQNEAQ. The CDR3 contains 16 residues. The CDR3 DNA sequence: TGTGCCAGCAACGTTCGTGATCTCAGTGGGGCCAACGTCCTGACTTTC. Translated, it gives CASNVRDLSGANVLTF.

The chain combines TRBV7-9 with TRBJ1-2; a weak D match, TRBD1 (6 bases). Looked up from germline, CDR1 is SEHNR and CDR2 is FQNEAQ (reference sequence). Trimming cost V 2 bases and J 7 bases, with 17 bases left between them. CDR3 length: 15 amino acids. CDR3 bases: TGTGCCAGCAGCTTAAGCGAAACAGGGTTCTTTGGCTACACCTTC. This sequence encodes CASSLSETGFFGYTF.

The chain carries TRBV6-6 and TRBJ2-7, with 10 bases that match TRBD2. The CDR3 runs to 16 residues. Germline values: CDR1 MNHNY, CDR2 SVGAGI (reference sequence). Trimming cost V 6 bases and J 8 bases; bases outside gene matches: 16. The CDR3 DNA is TGTGCCAGCAGAGACCCGTCGGGCACTAGCGGGATTAAGCAGTACTTC. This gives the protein CASRDPSGTSGIKQYF.

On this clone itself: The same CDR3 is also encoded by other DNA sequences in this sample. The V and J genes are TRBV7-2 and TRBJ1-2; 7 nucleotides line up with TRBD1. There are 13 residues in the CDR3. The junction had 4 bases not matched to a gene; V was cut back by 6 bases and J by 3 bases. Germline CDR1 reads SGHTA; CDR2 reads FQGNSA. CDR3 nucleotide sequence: TGTGCCAGCAGTCCCGACAGGGACTATGGCTACACCTTC. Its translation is CASSPDRDYGYTF.

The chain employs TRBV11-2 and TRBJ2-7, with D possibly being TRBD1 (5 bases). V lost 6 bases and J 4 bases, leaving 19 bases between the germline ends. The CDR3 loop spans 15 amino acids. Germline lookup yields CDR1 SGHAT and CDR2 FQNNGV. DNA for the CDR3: TGTGCCAGCAGTTTGGGATCAGGGATGGTATACGAGCAGTACTTC. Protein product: CASSLGSGMVYEQYF.

The CDR3 region is CASSSRGSGNEQFF. The CDR3 nucleotides are TGCGCCAGCAGCAGCCGGGGGTCAGGAAATGAGCAGTTCTTC. This chain links TRBV5-1 with TRBJ2-1, with D possibly matching TRBD2 (6 bases). Germline CDR1 SGHRS, CDR2 YFSETQ. V lost 4 bases, J lost 7 bases, and 15 bases lay in between. The CDR3 spans 14 residues.

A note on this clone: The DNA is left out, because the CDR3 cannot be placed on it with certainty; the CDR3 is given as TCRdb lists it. CDR3 sequence reads: CASSKVWGQGNGELFF. The gene calls are TRBV21-1 and TRBJ2-2; no DNA check was done on the table's D call, TRBD1. TRBV21-1 is assigned pseudogene status. The CDR3 region is 16 residues in length, termini included.

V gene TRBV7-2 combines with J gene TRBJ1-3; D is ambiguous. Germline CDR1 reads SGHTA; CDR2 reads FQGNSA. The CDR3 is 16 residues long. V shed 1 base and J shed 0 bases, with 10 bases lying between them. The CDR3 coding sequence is TGTGCCAGCAGCTTAGACATTGGGCGCTCTGGAAACACCATATATTTT. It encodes CASSLDIGRSGNTIYF. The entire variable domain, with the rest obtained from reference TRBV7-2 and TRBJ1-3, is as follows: GAGVSQSPSNKVTEKGKDVELRCDPISGHTALYWYRQSLGQGLEFLIYFQGNSAPDKSGLPSDRFSAERTGGSVSTLTIQRTQQEDSAVYLCASSLDIGRSGNTIYFGEGSWLTVV.

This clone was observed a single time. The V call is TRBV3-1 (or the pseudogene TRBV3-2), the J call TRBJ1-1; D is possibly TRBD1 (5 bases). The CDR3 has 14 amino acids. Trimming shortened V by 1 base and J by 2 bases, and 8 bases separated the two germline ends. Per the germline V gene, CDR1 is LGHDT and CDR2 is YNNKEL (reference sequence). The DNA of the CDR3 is TGTGCCAGCAGCCAAGGTTGGGGCAACACTGAAGCTTTCTTT. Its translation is CASSQGWGNTEAFF.

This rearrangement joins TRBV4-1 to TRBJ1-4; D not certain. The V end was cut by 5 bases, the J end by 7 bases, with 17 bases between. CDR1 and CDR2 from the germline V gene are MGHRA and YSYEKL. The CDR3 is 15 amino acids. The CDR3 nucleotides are TGCGCCAGCAGCGACCCGGACGGAGGAGGTGAAAAACTGTTTTTT. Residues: CASSDPDGGGEKLFF.

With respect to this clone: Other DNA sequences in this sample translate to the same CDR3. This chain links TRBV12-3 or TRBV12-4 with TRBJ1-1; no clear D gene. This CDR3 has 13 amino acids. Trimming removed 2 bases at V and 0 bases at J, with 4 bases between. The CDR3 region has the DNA TGTGCCAGCAGTTTACGAGTGAACACTGAAGCTTTCTTT. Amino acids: CASSLRVNTEAFF.

The CDR3 reads CATTGSYGYTF. CDR3 sequence (DNA): TGTGCCACGACAGGTTCCTATGGCTACACCTTC. The chain employs TRBV10-3 and TRBJ1-2; TRBD1 might be the D (6 bases). V was pared by 10 bases and J by 4 bases, with 10 bases between. The CDR3 extends over 11 amino acids. Germline lookup yields CDR1 ENHRY and CDR2 SYGVKD.

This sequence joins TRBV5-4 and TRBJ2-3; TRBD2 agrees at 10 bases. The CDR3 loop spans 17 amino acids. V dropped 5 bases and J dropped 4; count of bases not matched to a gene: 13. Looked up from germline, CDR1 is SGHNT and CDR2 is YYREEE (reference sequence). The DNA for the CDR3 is TGTGCCAGCAGGTTAGGACTAGCGGCCTCGGGGGCAGATACGCAGTATTTT. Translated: CASRLGLAASGADTQYF.

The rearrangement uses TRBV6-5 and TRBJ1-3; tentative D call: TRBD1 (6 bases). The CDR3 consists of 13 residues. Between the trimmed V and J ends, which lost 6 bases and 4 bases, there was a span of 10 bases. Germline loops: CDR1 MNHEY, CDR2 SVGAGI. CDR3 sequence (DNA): TGTGCCAGCAGCTGGGACACAGGAAACACCATATATTTT. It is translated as CASSWDTGNTIYF.

The CDR3 sequence: CASSLGQGINEQYF. The CDR3 DNA reads TGCGCCAGCAGCTTGGGTCAGGGTATCAACGAGCAGTACTTC. V usage is TRBV5-1 and J usage is TRBJ2-7, with a weak D call TRBD1 (5 bases). This CDR3 region has 14 residues. V was shortened by 0 bases and J by 5 bases, with 12 bases between the two germline ends. Germline loops: CDR1 SGHRS, CDR2 YFSETQ.

The CDR3 nucleotides read TGTGCCAACACCCTTGACTACGAGCAGTACTTC. It yields the protein CANTLDYEQYF. The chain employs TRBV6-4 and TRBJ2-7, with no clear D. The V and J ends lost 10 bases and 3 bases respectively, with 10 bases between them. This CDR3 spans 11 amino acids. CDR1 is MRHNA, CDR2 SNTAGT, per germline.

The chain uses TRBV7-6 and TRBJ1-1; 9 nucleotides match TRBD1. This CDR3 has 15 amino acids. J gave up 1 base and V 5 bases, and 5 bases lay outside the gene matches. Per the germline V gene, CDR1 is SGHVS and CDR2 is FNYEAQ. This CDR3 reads CASSPTTGGNTEAFF. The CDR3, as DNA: TGTGCCAGCAGCCCCACGACAGGGGGGAACACTGAAGCTTTCTTT.

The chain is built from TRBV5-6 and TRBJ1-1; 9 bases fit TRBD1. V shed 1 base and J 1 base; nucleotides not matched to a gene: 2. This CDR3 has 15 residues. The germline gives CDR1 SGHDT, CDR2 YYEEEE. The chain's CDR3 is CASSLPGQGNTEAFF. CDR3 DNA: TGTGCCAGCAGCTTGCCGGGACAGGGGAACACTGAAGCTTTCTTT. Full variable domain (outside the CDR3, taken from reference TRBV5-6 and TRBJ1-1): DAGVTQSPTHLIKTRGQQVTLRCSPKSGHDTVSWYQQALGQGPQFIFQYYEEEERQRGNFPDRFSGHQFPNYSSELNVNALLLGDSALYLCASSLPGQGNTEAFFGQGTRLTVV.

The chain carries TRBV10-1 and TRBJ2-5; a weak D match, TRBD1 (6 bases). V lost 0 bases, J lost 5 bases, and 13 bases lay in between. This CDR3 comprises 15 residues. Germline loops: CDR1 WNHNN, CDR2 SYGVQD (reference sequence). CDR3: CASSESRQAGETQYF. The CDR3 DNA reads TGCGCCAGCAGTGAGTCTCGACAGGCCGGGGAGACCCAGTACTTC.

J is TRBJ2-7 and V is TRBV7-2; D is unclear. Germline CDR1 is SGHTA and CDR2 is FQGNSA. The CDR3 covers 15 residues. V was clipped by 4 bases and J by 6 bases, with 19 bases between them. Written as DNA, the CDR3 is TGTGCCAGCAGCTCAAACCCTCTCGGGTTAGGCGAGCAGTACTTC. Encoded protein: CASSSNPLGLGEQYF.

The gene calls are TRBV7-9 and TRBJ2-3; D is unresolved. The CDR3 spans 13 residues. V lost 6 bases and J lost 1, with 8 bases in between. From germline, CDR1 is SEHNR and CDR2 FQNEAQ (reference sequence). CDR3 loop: CASRPAGTDTQYF. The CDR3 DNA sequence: TGTGCCAGCAGACCCGCAGGCACAGATACGCAGTATTTT.

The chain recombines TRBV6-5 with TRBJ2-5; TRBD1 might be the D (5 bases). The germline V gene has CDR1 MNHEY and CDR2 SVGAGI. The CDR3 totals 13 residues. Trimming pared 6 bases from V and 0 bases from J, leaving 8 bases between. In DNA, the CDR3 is TGTGCCAGCAGCAGGGATAACCAAGAGACCCAGTACTTC. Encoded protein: CASSRDNQETQYF.

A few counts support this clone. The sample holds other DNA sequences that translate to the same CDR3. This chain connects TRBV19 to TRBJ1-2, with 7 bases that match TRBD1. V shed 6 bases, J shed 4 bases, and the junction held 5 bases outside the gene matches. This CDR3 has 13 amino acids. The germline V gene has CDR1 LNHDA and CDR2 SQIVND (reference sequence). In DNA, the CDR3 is TGTGCCAGTAGCAGACAGGGTAGCTATGGCTACACCTTC. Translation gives CASSRQGSYGYTF. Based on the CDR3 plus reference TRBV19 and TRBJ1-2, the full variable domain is DGGITQSPKYLFRKEGQNVTLSCEQNLNHDAMYWYRQDPGQGLRLIYYSQIVNDFQKGDIAEGYSVSREKKESFPLTVTSAQKNPTAFYLCASSRQGSYGYTFGSGTRLTVV.